The 19 T cell receptor beta chains given below trace back to one sample, sequenced in a study of T cell responses to AZD1222 COVID-19 vaccine (dated by TCRdb to 2020 to 2022). The time point label for this specimen denotes: baseline before first vaccination. The library was built by means of the immunoSEQ multiplex PCR assay. The table comes from immuneACCESS by way of TCRdb, which keeps in-frame sequences with V and J called. Part of the clones is missing from these tables; in studies checked, under half for an unresolved V gene and the rest for unknown reasons. Recorded for this sample are approximately 110,000 clones; 65% to 90% of them occurred a single time. Together, the top ten hold 7.7% of the sample. This sample comprised peripheral blood, obtained on day 0 of AZD1222 vaccination. The receptors come from an adult in good health.

The chain uses TRBV11-2 and TRBJ2-7, with 7 nucleotides matching TRBD2. CDR1 is SGHAT and CDR2 is FQNNGV in the germline V gene. The CDR3 runs 15 residues. V trimming: 4 bases; J trimming: 2 bases; junction bases outside the gene matches: 8. This CDR3 reads CASSSLREDPYEQYF. CDR3 DNA sequence: TGTGCCAGCAGCTCCCTACGGGAGGACCCCTACGAGCAGTACTTC.

The genes are TRBV30 and TRBJ1-2; D not resolved. The V end lost 1 base, the J end lost 2 bases, and 8 bases lay between the germline ends. CDR1 GTSNPN and CDR2 SVGIG come from the germline V gene (reference sequence). The CDR3 has 13 amino acids. The CDR3 spells CAWSAPGNYGYTF. CDR3 in DNA: TGTGCCTGGAGTGCCCCTGGGAACTATGGCTACACCTTC. The full variable domain, rest sourced from reference TRBV30 and TRBJ1-2, is SQTIHQWPATLVQPVGSPLSLECTVEGTSNPNLYWYRQAAGRGLQLLFYSVGIGQISSEVPQNLSASRPQDRQFILSSKKLLLSDSGFYLCAWSAPGNYGYTFGSGTRLTVV.

The rearrangement links TRBV6-5 to TRBJ2-7, with D perhaps TRBD2 (6 bases). Germline V CDR1 and CDR2: MNHEY, SVGAGI. The length of the CDR3 is 14 residues. V was cut by 5 bases and J by 0 bases, with 11 bases left in between. The CDR3 DNA sequence: TGTGCCAGCAGTCCGGGGGTTAGCTCCTACGAGCAGTACTTC. This encodes CASSPGVSSYEQYF.

The V gene is TRBV28, the J gene TRBJ2-6, with D maybe TRBD2 (5 bases). Trimming took off 1 base at V and 2 bases at J, with 9 bases between the two ends. CDR1 and CDR2 from the germline V gene are MDHEN and SYDVKM. The CDR3 is made up of 16 amino acids. The CDR3 reads CASSLSGKAGANVLTF. The CDR3 region has the DNA TGTGCCAGCAGTTTATCGGGAAAGGCTGGGGCCAACGTCCTGACTTTC.

This clone came up a few times. The J gene is TRBJ2-3, the V gene TRBV28, with 7 bases lining up with TRBD2. This CDR3 has 17 amino acids. V shed 5 bases and J 0 bases; nucleotides not matched to a gene: 11. CDR1 is MDHEN, CDR2 SYDVKM, per germline. Here the CDR3 reads CASSRRDYPPSTDTQYF. The CDR3 DNA reads as TGTGCCAGCAGTCGCCGGGACTACCCACCTAGCACAGATACGCAGTATTTT.

This sequence joins TRBV7-9 and TRBJ2-2; 12 nucleotides line up with TRBD2. CDR1 and CDR2 (germline): SEHNR, FQNEAQ (reference sequence). Trimming cost V 5 bases and J 2 bases; bases outside gene matches: 6. This CDR3 has 17 amino acids. CDR3 nucleotide sequence: TGTGCCAGCAGCCAAGGACTAGCGGGGCTTAACACCGGGGAGCTGTTTTTT. Its protein product is CASSQGLAGLNTGELFF.

The chain recombines TRBV6-2 or TRBV6-3 with TRBJ1-5; D possibly corresponds to TRBD1 (6 bases). Per the germline V gene, CDR1 is MNHEY and CDR2 is SVGEGT. CDR3 length: 14 residues. V dropped 5 bases and J dropped 4 bases, with 12 bases sitting between them. CDR3 loop: CASSTRTANQPQHF. The DNA for the CDR3 is TGTGCCAGCAGTACACGGACAGCAAATCAGCCCCAGCATTTT.

V usage is TRBV28 and J usage is TRBJ1-2, with D tentatively TRBD1 (5 bases). Trimming pared 4 bases from V and 5 bases from J, leaving 23 bases between. This CDR3 has 17 residues. Germline values: CDR1 MDHEN, CDR2 SYDVKM. CDR3 bases: TGTGCCAGCAGTTCACCCGCCCCCCAGGGTGGCCCATATGGCTACACCTTC. Its translation: CASSSPAPQGGPYGYTF.

The chain employs TRBV10-2 and TRBJ2-1, with D hard to call. This CDR3 region has 12 residues. Between the trimmed V and J ends, which lost 2 bases and 6 bases, there was a span of 5 bases. From germline, CDR1 is WSHSY and CDR2 SAAADI. This CDR3 is CASSEIPNEQFF. The CDR3 DNA follows: TGCGCCAGCAGTGAGATCCCCAATGAGCAGTTCTTC.

This clone appeared a single time. The chain joins TRBV11-3 to TRBJ1-1; D gene unclear. V was shortened by 5 bases and J by 6 bases, with 13 bases between the two germline ends. Germline CDR1 SGHNT, CDR2 YENEEA. The CDR3 totals 13 residues. The CDR3 loop is CASSGGRSAEAFF. Here the CDR3 DNA reads TGTGCCAGCAGCGGAGGACGTTCGGCTGAAGCTTTCTTT.

The rearrangement uses TRBV28 and TRBJ1-1; no reliable D call. The CDR3 is 12 residues long. V lost 7 bases, J lost 4 bases, and 10 bases lay in between. CDR1 MDHEN and CDR2 SYDVKM come from the germline V gene. The CDR3 loop reads CASTGPPTEAFF. For the CDR3, the DNA is TGTGCCAGCACCGGGCCTCCCACTGAAGCTTTCTTT.

The chain has TRBV15 and TRBJ1-5; D is possibly TRBD1 (6 bases). Germline V gives CDR1 LNHNV, CDR2 YYDKDF (reference sequence). This CDR3 region has 15 residues. V lost 0 bases to trimming and J lost 1 base, with 7 bases between them. CDR3 coding DNA: TGTGCCACCAGCAGAGAAGACAGGAGCAATCAGCCCCAGCATTTT. Translation: CATSREDRSNQPQHF.

This chain links TRBV10-3 with TRBJ2-1; 12 bases map to TRBD2. The CDR3 spans 17 residues. Germline CDR1 ENHRY, CDR2 SYGVKD. With 2 bases clipped from V and 4 bases from J, the junction kept 6 bases outside the gene matches. CDR3 amino acids: CAISEPGLAGRYNEQFF. The CDR3 DNA is TGTGCCATCAGTGAGCCCGGACTAGCGGGGCGTTACAATGAGCAGTTCTTC.

V and J are TRBV14 and TRBJ2-3; D is possibly TRBD1 (5 bases). Looked up from germline, CDR1 is SGHDN and CDR2 is FVKESK. The length of the CDR3 is 12 residues. Trimming removed 2 bases from V and 9 bases from J, with 9 bases in between. CDR3 protein: CASSQSPGTQYF. The CDR3 DNA reads TGTGCCAGCAGCCAATCCCCAGGGACGCAGTATTTT.

The V call is TRBV28, the J call TRBJ1-5, with no clear D. CDR1 MDHEN and CDR2 SYDVKM come from the germline V gene. CDR3 size: 14 residues. V was clipped by 1 base and J by 2 bases, with 6 bases between them. The DNA for the CDR3 is TGTGCCAGCAGTTTATCGGTCGGCAATCAGCCCCAGCATTTT. This sequence encodes CASSLSVGNQPQHF. Drawing the rest from reference TRBV28 and TRBJ1-5, the complete variable domain is DVKVTQSSRYLVKRTGEKVFLECVQDMDHENMFWYRQDPGLGLRLIYFSYDVKMKEKGDIPEGYSVSREKKERFSLILESASTNQTSMYLCASSLSVGNQPQHFGDGTRLSIL.

The sample holds one count of this clone. This chain links TRBV6-5 with TRBJ2-7; D might be TRBD1 (5 bases). This CDR3 is 15 amino acids long. V was clipped by 0 bases and J by 1 base, with 10 bases between them. Germline loops: CDR1 MNHEY, CDR2 SVGAGI. As DNA, the CDR3 is TGTGCCAGCAGTTACTCGGGGCAGGCTTCCTACGAGCAGTACTTC. Protein sequence: CASSYSGQASYEQYF.

V is TRBV15 and J is TRBJ1-2; weak D call: TRBD1 (5 bases). There are 13 residues in the CDR3. Trimming took off 3 bases at V and 3 bases at J, with 8 bases between the two ends. Germline V gives CDR1 LNHNV, CDR2 YYDKDF (reference sequence). The CDR3 sequence: CATSSEGYYGYTF. Written as DNA, the CDR3 is TGTGCCACCAGCAGCGAGGGGTACTATGGCTACACCTTC.

J is TRBJ2-1 and V is TRBV6-1, with 12 bases aligning to TRBD2. CDR1 is MNHNS, CDR2 SASEGT, per germline. The CDR3 runs to 15 residues. J was trimmed by 10 bases and V by 5 bases; bases with no gene match: 9. CDR3 sequence (DNA): TGTGCCAGCAGTATACTAGCGGGAGGAGGGTTAGAGCAGTTCTTC. Translating gives CASSILAGGGLEQFF.

The chain combines TRBV2 with TRBJ2-1; D is uncertain. Trimming left V 8 bases short and J 3 bases short, with 8 bases between. Germline values: CDR1 SNHLY, CDR2 FYNNEI. This CDR3 is 12 amino acids long. CDR3: CASCPDYNEQFF. The DNA of the CDR3 is TGTGCCAGCTGCCCGGACTACAATGAGCAGTTCTTC.